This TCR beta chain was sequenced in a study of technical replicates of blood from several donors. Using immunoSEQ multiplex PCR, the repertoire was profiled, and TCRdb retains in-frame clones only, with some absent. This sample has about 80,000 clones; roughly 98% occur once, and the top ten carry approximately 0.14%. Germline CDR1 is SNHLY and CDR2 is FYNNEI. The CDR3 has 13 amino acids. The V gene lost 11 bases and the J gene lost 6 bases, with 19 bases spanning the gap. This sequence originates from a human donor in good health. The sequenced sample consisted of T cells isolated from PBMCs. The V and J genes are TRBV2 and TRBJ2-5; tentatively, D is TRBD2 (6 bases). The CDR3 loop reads CAVPRDSLKTQYF. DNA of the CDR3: TGTGCCGTACCACGGGACTCCCTAAAGACCCAGTACTTC. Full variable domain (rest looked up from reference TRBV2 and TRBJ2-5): EPEVTQTPSHQVTQMGQEVILRCVPISNHLYFYWYRQILGQKVEFLVSFYNNEISEKSEIFDDQFSVERPDGSNFTLKIRSTKLEDSAMYFCAVPRDSLKTQYFGPGTRLLVL.